Listed here are 4 T cell receptor beta chains from one sample, sequenced in a study of CD8 T cells in Susac syndrome. With random hexamers, about 0.5 to 1 ug RNA was reverse transcribed. TCRdb called the immunoSEQ multiplex PCR reads again in MiXCR, with one record for every CDR3 protein. The top ten hold approximately 0.1% of the sample, which has more than 150,000 distinct CDR3 sequences, around 95% seen once. Sequences were obtained from CD4+ T cells from PBMCs. These receptors came from a human donor with Susac syndrome.

The chain has TRBV20-1 and TRBJ1-6; D call uncertain. Trimming left V 0 bases short and J 7 bases short, with 7 bases between. The CDR3 extends over 13 amino acids. The V gene's germline CDR1 is DFQATT and CDR2 SNEGSKA (reference sequence). The CDR3 here is CSARDRGNSPLHF. CDR3 sequence (DNA): TGCAGTGCTAGAGATCGGGGAAATTCACCCCTCCACTTT.

V and J are TRBV7-3 and TRBJ2-2; maybe TRBD2 (5 bases). The CDR3 sequence is 14 residues long. Per the germline V gene, CDR1 is SGHTA and CDR2 is FQGTGA. V lost 2 bases to trimming and J lost 6 bases, with 10 bases between them. The CDR3 nucleotides are TGTGCCAGCAGCTTAGTTTTGGAGGCCGGGGAGCTGTTTTTT. This codes for CASSLVLEAGELFF.

The rearrangement joins TRBV20-1 to TRBJ1-6; TRBD1 is a possible D gene (6 bases). There are 16 residues in the CDR3. V was pared by 0 bases and J by 7 bases, with 16 bases between. Germline V gene lookup returns CDR1 DFQATT and CDR2 SNEGSKA (reference sequence). The CDR3 bases are TGCAGTGCTAGAGATGTGGGGGCAGGGTTCAATTCACCCCTCCACTTT. It encodes CSARDVGAGFNSPLHF.

V gene TRBV12-3 or TRBV12-4 combines with J gene TRBJ2-7; 7 nucleotides match TRBD1. V trimming: 9 bases; J trimming: 7 bases; junction bases outside the gene matches: 6. The CDR3 is 11 amino acids. The CDR3 DNA is TGTGCCAGGTGGGGGACAGAAGAGCAGTACTTC. Its protein is CARWGTEEQYF.